What follows are 26 T cell receptor beta chains derived from one specimen sequenced in a study of cytomegalovirus exposure and HLA in healthy donors. Primers: 60 Vbeta forward and 13 Jbeta reverse. TCRdb keeps only in-frame clones here, not all; method: immunoSEQ multiplex PCR. The repertoire holds around 90,000 clones, with around 76% as singletons. The source material was PBMCs. These receptors were collected from a man aged 25-45 years in good health and CMV-seronegative.

The CDR3 sequence: CASSSDRGTEAFF. The CDR3 DNA sequence: TGTGCCAGCAGCTCCGACAGGGGGACTGAAGCTTTCTTT. The chain couples TRBV7-6 to TRBJ1-1; 9 nucleotides agree with TRBD1. This CDR3 is 13 amino acids long. After removal of 4 bases from V and 5 bases from J, the junction contained 2 bases not matched to a gene. The V gene's germline CDR1 is SGHVS and CDR2 FNYEAQ. Combining the CDR3 with reference TRBV7-6 and TRBJ1-1 gives the whole variable domain GAGVSQSPRYKVTKRGQDVALRCDPISGHVSLYWYRQALGQGPEFLTYFNYEAQQDKSGLPNDRFSAERPEGSISTLTIQRTEQRDSAMYRCASSSDRGTEAFFGQGTRLTVV.

The chain couples TRBV7-9 to TRBJ2-3; a weak D match, TRBD2 (6 bases). Looked up from germline, CDR1 is SEHNR and CDR2 is FQNEAQ (reference sequence). This CDR3 is 15 amino acids long. V gave up 3 bases and J gave up 6 bases, with 16 bases separating them. Written as DNA, the CDR3 is TGTGCCAGCAGCTTTCGGGAGTTAACACGGGATACGCAGTATTTT. Translating it yields CASSFRELTRDTQYF.

This clone was picked up one time. This chain uses TRBV5-1 with TRBJ2-1; 12 bases fit TRBD2. Trimming cost V 0 bases and J 9 bases; bases outside gene matches: 7. Per the germline V gene, CDR1 is SGHRS and CDR2 is YFSETQ. The CDR3 extends over 16 amino acids. CDR3 bases: TGCGCCAGCAGCTTGGCGACTAGCGGGAGTATGTTTGAGCAGTTCTTC. Protein sequence: CASSLATSGSMFEQFF. The complete variable domain, with remaining parts taken from reference TRBV5-1 and TRBJ2-1, reads KAGVTQTPRYLIKTRGQQVTLSCSPISGHRSVSWYQQTPGQGLQFLFEYFSETQRNKGNFPGRFSGRQFSNSRSEMNVSTLELGDSALYLCASSLATSGSMFEQFFGPGTRLTVL.

The chain is built from TRBV7-6 and TRBJ1-3, with TRBD1 identical over 7 bases. The J segment lost 2 bases and the V segment lost 5 bases, leaving 9 bases of the junction unmatched. Per the germline V gene, CDR1 is SGHVS and CDR2 is FNYEAQ. The CDR3 covers 16 residues. The CDR3 sequence is CASSHDRATPGNTIYF. The CDR3 DNA reads as TGTGCCAGCAGCCATGACAGGGCAACCCCTGGAAACACCATATATTTT.

The V and J genes are TRBV29-1 and TRBJ2-1; 11 bases agree with TRBD1. Germline trimming cut 2 bases from V and 8 bases from J; bases unmatched to any gene: 5. This CDR3 contains 14 residues. The germline V gene has CDR1 SQVTM and CDR2 ANQGSEA. This CDR3 reads CSVEIGQGADEQFF. Here the CDR3 DNA reads TGCAGCGTTGAAATAGGACAGGGGGCGGATGAGCAGTTCTTC.

The chain combines TRBV7-8 with TRBJ1-3; 7 positions agree with TRBD1. CDR1 is SGHVS and CDR2 is FQNEAQ in the germline V gene. The CDR3 is 17 residues long. Germline trimming cut 0 bases from V and 3 bases from J; bases unmatched to any gene: 8. This CDR3 is CASSLATGRRGGNTIYF. CDR3 nucleotides: TGTGCCAGCAGCTTAGCGACAGGGCGGCGTGGTGGAAACACCATATATTTT.

This clone was seen only a few times. One junction end does not reproduce the germline sequence, and a read error may be involved. V is TRBV7-9 and J is TRBJ1-4; maybe TRBD1 (5 bases). Germline V gene data show CDR1 as SEHNR and CDR2 as FQNEAQ (reference sequence). The CDR3 totals 14 residues. The CDR3 loop reads CSSSLAGGNEKLFF. The CDR3 DNA is TGTTCCAGCAGCTTAGCCGGGGGGAATGAAAAACTGTTTTTT.

This chain uses TRBV29-1 with TRBJ1-2, with TRBD1 as a possible D gene (5 bases). CDR3 length: 15 amino acids. With 4 bases removed from V and 6 bases from J, the gap between germline ends came to 21 bases. CDR1 is SQVTM and CDR2 is ANQGSEA in the germline V gene. The CDR3 DNA reads TGCAGCGTTGTCTTAGGGGCGGGGAGGTTGGATGGCTACACCTTC. Translating it yields CSVVLGAGRLDGYTF.

The J gene is TRBJ1-4, the V gene TRBV6-5; 10 bases map to TRBD1. J lost 6 bases, V lost 6 bases, and 7 bases had no gene match. In germline, CDR1 is MNHEY, CDR2 SVGAGI. This CDR3 has 15 residues. The CDR3, as DNA: TGTGCCAGCAGCTTCAGGACAGGGGGACATGAAAAACTGTTTTTT. It codes for CASSFRTGGHEKLFF.

This clone was observed a single time. The chain couples TRBV5-1 to TRBJ1-6; D remains ambiguous. Per the germline V gene, CDR1 is SGHRS and CDR2 is YFSETQ. Trimming took 1 base from V and 4 from J, leaving 18 bases between them. This CDR3 region has 18 residues. The CDR3 DNA is TGCGCCAGCAGCTTGAGTTACGGAGTGGAAACTTATAATTCACCCCTCCACTTT. Translating it yields CASSLSYGVETYNSPLHF.

The chain recombines TRBV13 with TRBJ1-1; D possibly corresponds to TRBD1 (6 bases). V gave up 4 bases and J gave up 5 bases, with 11 bases separating them. Per the germline V gene, CDR1 is PRHDT and CDR2 is FYEKMQ (reference sequence). CDR3 length equals 13 residues. CDR3 in amino acids: CASSSSGVTEAFF. CDR3 nucleotide sequence: TGTGCCAGCAGCTCATCAGGGGTTACTGAAGCTTTCTTT.

This chain links TRBV19 with TRBJ1-2, with 8 bases matching TRBD1. The CDR3 totals 13 residues. V lost 6 bases and J lost 8; bases outside the gene matches: 8. Germline lookup yields CDR1 LNHDA and CDR2 SQIVND (reference sequence). The chain's CDR3 is CASRETGESGYTF. For the CDR3, the DNA is TGTGCCAGTAGGGAGACAGGGGAGTCGGGCTACACCTTC.

With regard to this clone: The junction departs from the called germline gene at one end, perhaps through a read error. The rearrangement links TRBV5-6 to TRBJ1-2; 8 positions match TRBD1. The CDR3 extends over 14 amino acids. Per the germline V gene, CDR1 is SGHDT and CDR2 is YYEEEE. The CDR3 DNA is TGTGCCAGCAGCTACCGGACAGGGAACTCTGGCTACACCTTC. Its protein product is CASSYRTGNSGYTF.

V is TRBV7-9 and J is TRBJ1-2; 9 bases agree with TRBD1. The length of the CDR3 is 16 residues. Germline V gene lookup returns CDR1 SEHNR and CDR2 FQNEAQ (reference sequence). The ends lost 6 bases at V and 0 bases at J; junction bases unmatched: 8. The CDR3, as DNA: TGTGCCAGCAGTTACGGGACAGGGATAACTAACTATGGCTACACCTTC. It specifies CASSYGTGITNYGYTF.

The V gene is TRBV7-6, the J gene TRBJ2-3; D is ambiguous. V gave up 5 bases and J gave up 0 bases, with 12 bases separating them. Germline V CDR1 and CDR2: SGHVS, FNYEAQ. This CDR3 comprises 15 residues. The CDR3 here is CASSPLRESTDTQYF. As DNA, the CDR3 is TGTGCCAGCAGCCCGCTTCGAGAGAGCACAGATACGCAGTATTTT.

The chain employs TRBV7-8 and TRBJ2-2; D is perhaps TRBD2 (6 bases). V was pared by 1 base and J by 8 bases, with 14 bases between. Germline V gene lookup returns CDR1 SGHVS and CDR2 FQNEAQ. CDR3 length: 15 residues. Here the CDR3 DNA reads TGTGCCAGCAGCTTAGACGGGAGTTTTCAAGGGGAGCTGTTTTTT. This encodes CASSLDGSFQGELFF.

The CDR3 coding sequence is TGTGCCAGCAGCCCCGAAGGGGGCTACACCGGGGAGCTGTTTTTT. It encodes CASSPEGGYTGELFF. The J gene is TRBJ2-2, the V gene TRBV9; 7 nucleotides line up with TRBD1. The length of the CDR3 is 15 residues. CDR1 is SGDLS, CDR2 YYNGEE, per germline. Germline trimming cut 4 bases from V and 3 bases from J; bases unmatched to any gene: 6.

This clone was seen a few times. This chain's CDR3 is CASSTDPGTGYGYTF. CDR3 sequence (DNA): TGTGCCAGCAGCACCGATCCCGGGACAGGCTATGGCTACACCTTC. The chain employs TRBV5-4 and TRBJ1-2, with 8 bases matching TRBD1. J lost 4 bases, V lost 4 bases, and 9 bases had no gene match. This CDR3 region has 15 residues. CDR1 is SGHNT, CDR2 YYREEE, per germline (reference sequence).

The V call is TRBV20-1, the J call TRBJ1-1, with a weak D call TRBD1 (5 bases). Germline V gives CDR1 DFQATT, CDR2 SNEGSKA (reference sequence). Trimming took 5 bases from V and 7 from J, leaving 11 bases between them. The CDR3 spans 11 residues. DNA of the CDR3: TGCAGTGCTCCCAGGGATTTTGAAGCTTTCTTT. It translates to CSAPRDFEAFF.

This clone was observed a handful of times. This chain connects TRBV7-9 to TRBJ2-7; D may be TRBD1 (5 bases). The CDR3 totals 14 residues. V lost 5 bases and J lost 5, with 16 bases in between. Germline V gives CDR1 SEHNR, CDR2 FQNEAQ (reference sequence). Here the CDR3 DNA reads TGTGCCAGCAGCCCGACAGTTTATTGTCACGAGCAGTACGTC. It is translated as CASSPTVYCHEQYV.

This chain's CDR3 is CASSLRRLDSPLHF. The CDR3 DNA is TGTGCCAGCAGTTTACGAAGACTTGATTCACCCCTCCACTTT. The chain is built from TRBV27 and TRBJ1-6; D not resolved. Trimming took off 2 bases at V and 8 bases at J, with 10 bases between the two ends. Germline-derived CDR1 and CDR2 are MNHEY and SMNVEV (reference sequence). This CDR3 is 14 amino acids long.

This clone has a handful of counts. This rearrangement joins TRBV2 to TRBJ1-1, with 9 bases lining up with TRBD1. V shed 6 bases and J 3 bases; nucleotides not matched to a gene: 5. The length of the CDR3 is 14 residues. Germline-derived CDR1 and CDR2 are SNHLY and FYNNEI. The CDR3 nucleotides are TGTGCCAGCAGAACAGGGGGCAGGGACACTGAAGCTTTCTTT. Protein: CASRTGGRDTEAFF.

This clone occurred a few times. The V gene is TRBV4-2, the J gene TRBJ1-5; 7 nucleotides align to TRBD1. The CDR3 contains 14 residues. Per germline, CDR1 LGHNA and CDR2 YNFKEQ. The V segment lost 0 bases and the J segment 6 bases; nucleotides outside the gene matches: 2. For the CDR3, the DNA is TGTGCCAGCAGCCAAGACAGGGGGAGTCAGCCCCAGCATTTT. It is translated as CASSQDRGSQPQHF.

The V gene is TRBV5-1, the J gene TRBJ2-7, with D possibly TRBD1 on 6 matching bases. The CDR3 length is 15 residues. Germline V gene data show CDR1 as SGHRS and CDR2 as YFSETQ. The V gene lost 0 bases and the J gene lost 2 bases, with 12 bases spanning the gap. This CDR3 is CASSLAPGVAYEQYF. The CDR3 nucleotides are TGCGCCAGCAGCTTGGCCCCAGGGGTCGCCTACGAGCAGTACTTC.

This clone was seen only a few times. V usage is TRBV6-1 and J usage is TRBJ1-1; the D gene is possibly TRBD1 (6 bases). Trimming shortened V by 4 bases and J by 4 bases, and 13 bases separated the two germline ends. Germline V lookup: CDR1 MNHNS, CDR2 SASEGT. The CDR3 runs 14 residues. For the CDR3, the DNA is TGTGCCAGCAGTGCCGACGGGGGGCCCACTGAAGCTTTCTTT. Translating gives CASSADGGPTEAFF.

V is TRBV13 and J is TRBJ2-3; possible D gene TRBD2, 5 bases. Germline V gene lookup returns CDR1 PRHDT and CDR2 FYEKMQ (reference sequence). This CDR3 has 15 amino acids. V was clipped by 6 bases and J by 0 bases, with 13 bases between them. The CDR3 nucleotides are TGTGCCAGCAGACCGGACTGGACTAGCACAGATACGCAGTATTTT. Its protein is CASRPDWTSTDTQYF.